This TCR beta chain comes out of a study of OX40 agonist ivuxolimab in advanced cancers. The germline V gene has CDR1 SGHTS and CDR2 YDEGEE. The CDR3 runs 14 residues. Trimming stripped 2 bases from V and 5 bases from J, with 11 bases between. The protocol was immunoSEQ multiplex PCR, while the TCRdb copy is restricted to in-frame clones and leaves out a portion. The data contain about 70,000 clones, approximately 89% of them singletons. V gene TRBV5-8 combines with J gene TRBJ2-1; D gene ambiguous. The origin of this receptor is an adult with an advanced solid tumor such as melanoma, head and neck, liver or kidney cancer. The sample consisted of CD4+ or CD8+ T cells sorted from blood, taken in a trial of the OX40 agonist ivuxolimab. The CDR3 coding sequence is TGTGCCAGCAGCTTCGGCTCGCAGAACAATGAGCAGTTCTTC. It yields the protein CASSFGSQNNEQFF. Supplemented by reference TRBV5-8 and TRBJ2-1, the full variable domain reads EAGVTQSPTHLIKTRGQQATLRCSPISGHTSVYWYQQALGLGLQFLLWYDEGEERNRGNFPPRFSGRQFPNYSSELNVNALELEDSALYLCASSFGSQNNEQFFGPGTRLTVL.